What follows are 32 T cell receptor beta chains derived from one specimen sequenced in a study of blood T cell repertoires in COVID-19 (TCRdb year 2020). The library relied on the immunoSEQ multiplex PCR assay. This is the immuneACCESS table as TCRdb keeps it, with only in-frame sequences that have V and J called. A part of the clones is gone; compared with another copy, unresolved V genes explain less than half, and the rest is unexplained. In this sample the table shows under 300,000 clones, 75% to 90% of which occur a single time. About 2% of the sample is in the top ten clones. The material sequenced was peripheral blood. Receptors were obtained from a young man who had recovered from COVID-19.

This sequence joins TRBV6-6 and TRBJ2-5; the D gene is possibly TRBD2 (6 bases). Germline-derived CDR1 and CDR2 are MNHNY and SVGAGI (reference sequence). Trimming removed 7 bases from V and 2 bases from J, with 14 bases in between. CDR3 size: 14 residues. The CDR3 reads CASKETGGQETQYF. DNA for the CDR3: TGTGCCAGCAAAGAGACCGGGGGTCAAGAGACCCAGTACTTC.

The rearrangement uses TRBV7-2 and TRBJ2-7, with D hard to call. This CDR3 comprises 12 residues. V gave up 4 bases and J gave up 6 bases, with 10 bases separating them. Per the germline V gene, CDR1 is SGHTA and CDR2 is FQGNSA. The CDR3: CASSSLTLEQYF. CDR3 bases: TGTGCCAGCAGCTCCTTGACACTCGAGCAGTACTTC.

CDR3 nucleotides: TGTGCTAGTGGTTTGGCTACAGGGGGAGAAGGTGGCTACACCTTC. Translated: CASGLATGGEGGYTF. The chain couples TRBV12-5 to TRBJ1-2, with TRBD1 matching 8 bases. CDR3 length equals 15 residues. The germline V gene has CDR1 LGHNT and CDR2 FRNRAP. The V segment lost 1 base and the J segment 7 bases; nucleotides outside the gene matches: 8.

The chain is built from TRBV10-1 and TRBJ2-1; D gene ambiguous. V lost 0 bases, J lost 4 bases, and 7 bases lay in between. The CDR3 covers 14 residues. Germline CDR1 reads WNHNN; CDR2 reads SYGVQD (reference sequence). Here the CDR3 DNA reads TGCGCCAGCAGTGAGTCGTTGTCTTACAATGAGCAGTTCTTC. Amino acid sequence: CASSESLSYNEQFF.

V usage is TRBV6-5 and J usage is TRBJ1-6; 7 nucleotides agree with TRBD1. This CDR3 has 15 residues. V was pared by 5 bases and J by 7 bases, with 8 bases of the junction left unmatched. Germline lookup yields CDR1 MNHEY and CDR2 SVGAGI. DNA for the CDR3: TGTGCCAGCAGTCCCAAATGGACAGGCAATTCACCCCTCCACTTT. Translating it yields CASSPKWTGNSPLHF.

This chain links TRBV4-2 with TRBJ2-3, with TRBD2 identical over 7 bases. The CDR3 is 16 residues long. Germline assignment: CDR1 LGHNA and CDR2 YNFKEQ. V shed 3 bases, J shed 1 base, and the junction held 7 bases outside the gene matches. DNA of the CDR3: TGTGCCAGCAGCCAGCCAGGGAGCGGGGGCACAGATACGCAGTATTTT. Translating it yields CASSQPGSGGTDTQYF.

The chain couples TRBV19 to TRBJ1-2, with 7 bases identical to TRBD1. Looked up from germline, CDR1 is LNHDA and CDR2 is SQIVND (reference sequence). The trim removed 11 bases at V and 1 base at J, leaving 4 bases unmatched. The CDR3 contains 12 residues. CDR3 bases: TGTGCCTCCAGGGGGTTTAACTATGGCTACACCTTC. It specifies CASRGFNYGYTF. The complete variable domain, with remaining parts taken from reference TRBV19 and TRBJ1-2, reads DGGITQSPKYLFRKEGQNVTLSCEQNLNHDAMYWYRQDPGQGLRLIYYSQIVNDFQKGDIAEGYSVSREKKESFPLTVTSAQKNPTAFYLCASRGFNYGYTFGSGTRLTVV.

The chain couples TRBV7-9 to TRBJ2-5; D ambiguous. The V and J ends lost 2 bases and 1 base respectively, with 8 bases between them. The CDR3 length is 14 residues. Germline V CDR1 and CDR2: SEHNR, FQNEAQ (reference sequence). The CDR3 sequence: CASSLLGIQETQYF. CDR3 DNA: TGTGCCAGCAGCTTACTAGGCATCCAAGAGACCCAGTACTTC.

This sequence joins TRBV11-2 and TRBJ1-2, with TRBD1 matching 9 bases. The germline CDR1 and CDR2 sequences are SGHAT and FQNNGV. This CDR3 is 15 amino acids long. After removal of 5 bases from V and 7 bases from J, the junction contained 11 bases not matched to a gene. The CDR3 loop reads CASSARDRVWTGYTF. The CDR3 region has the DNA TGTGCCAGCAGCGCAAGGGACAGGGTGTGGACTGGCTACACCTTC.

The chain links TRBV6-1 to TRBJ1-2, with D maybe TRBD1 (5 bases). With 3 bases removed from V and 3 bases from J, the gap between germline ends came to 14 bases. Germline V gene sequence: CDR1 MNHNS, CDR2 SASEGT. CDR3 length: 15 residues. CDR3 DNA sequence: TGTGCCAGCAGTGAGACAGCTACCGCATACTATGGCTACACCTTC. Translated, it gives CASSETATAYYGYTF.

This chain connects TRBV27 to TRBJ1-1, with D unresolved. Germline CDR1 and CDR2: MNHEY and SMNVEV (reference sequence). CDR3 size: 14 residues. V was shortened by 2 bases and J by 11 bases, with 18 bases between the two germline ends. The CDR3 protein is CASSLLRAGQSAFF. The CDR3, as DNA: TGTGCCAGCAGTTTACTGCGGGCCGGCCAAAGTGCTTTCTTT.

The genes are TRBV5-1 and TRBJ2-3, with D tentatively TRBD1 (5 bases). The ends were cut back, 2 bases at V and 4 bases at J, with 11 bases in the middle. This CDR3 has 14 amino acids. Germline CDR1 SGHRS, CDR2 YFSETQ. As DNA, the CDR3 is TGCGCCAGCAGCTTAATGGCGACAGCAGATACGCAGTATTTT. Its translation is CASSLMATADTQYF.

The gene calls are TRBV5-5 and TRBJ2-7; D gene unclear. The CDR3 consists of 12 residues. Germline lookup yields CDR1 SGHKS and CDR2 YYEKEE (reference sequence). Trimming took 0 bases from V and 2 from J, leaving 3 bases between them. CDR3 DNA: TGTGCCAGCAGCTTGGTAGCCTACGAGCAGTACTTC. It specifies CASSLVAYEQYF. The full variable domain, rest sourced from reference TRBV5-5 and TRBJ2-7, is DAGVTQSPTHLIKTRGQQVTLRCSPISGHKSVSWYQQVLGQGPQFIFQYYEKEERGRGNFPDRFSARQFPNYSSELNVNALLLGDSALYLCASSLVAYEQYFGPGTRLTVT.

This clone was recorded once. This sequence joins TRBV18 and TRBJ2-7; a possible D gene is TRBD1 (6 bases). The CDR3 loop spans 13 amino acids. The V end was cut by 6 bases, the J end by 4 bases, with 13 bases between. Germline-derived CDR1 and CDR2 are KGHSH and LQKENI. CDR3 in amino acids: CASSQQGSYEQYF. The DNA of the CDR3 is TGTGCCAGCTCTCAACAGGGAAGTTACGAGCAGTACTTC.

This clone was observed once. This chain connects TRBV27 to TRBJ1-2; no clear D gene. The V end lost 5 bases, the J end lost 7 bases, and 8 bases lay between the germline ends. The CDR3 is made up of 11 amino acids. Germline CDR1 MNHEY, CDR2 SMNVEV (reference sequence). CDR3 residues: CASSPGSGYTF. Here the CDR3 DNA reads TGTGCCAGCAGTCCGGGGAGTGGCTACACCTTC.

This clone was detected only once. V gene TRBV2 combines with J gene TRBJ2-2, with D unclear. The V gene's germline CDR1 is SNHLY and CDR2 FYNNEI. The CDR3 is made up of 12 amino acids. Deletions cut 8 bases from V and 2 bases from J, with 6 bases between. CDR3 bases: TGTGCCAGCGAGATTAACACCGGGGAGCTGTTTTTT. It yields the protein CASEINTGELFF.

The J gene is TRBJ2-5, the V gene TRBV2; a possible D gene is TRBD2 (6 bases). This CDR3 comprises 13 residues. CDR1 and CDR2 (germline): SNHLY, FYNNEI. V was trimmed by 8 bases and J by 5 bases, leaving 15 bases between them. The CDR3 DNA reads as TGTGCCAGCTCTGTCTGGAGGGCGGAGACCCAGTACTTC. Encoded protein: CASSVWRAETQYF.

This chain links TRBV4-1 with TRBJ2-7, with TRBD1 matching 8 bases. V lost 3 bases and J lost 3; bases outside the gene matches: 4. This CDR3 region has 14 residues. The germline CDR1 and CDR2 sequences are MGHRA and YSYEKL. CDR3 amino acids: CASSQTGTGYEQYF. In DNA, the CDR3 is TGCGCCAGCAGCCAGACCGGGACAGGCTACGAGCAGTACTTC.

The chain employs TRBV7-9 and TRBJ2-2; 10 positions match TRBD1. CDR3 size: 18 residues. Germline values: CDR1 SEHNR, CDR2 FQNEAQ (reference sequence). The V segment lost 5 bases and the J segment 5 bases; nucleotides outside the gene matches: 14. The CDR3 sequence: CASSQIPGTGEGTGELFF. DNA of the CDR3: TGTGCCAGCAGCCAGATCCCCGGGACAGGGGAAGGAACCGGGGAGCTGTTTTTT.

The chain employs TRBV7-9 and TRBJ1-2, with D hard to call. V lost 5 bases to trimming and J lost 1 base, with 11 bases between them. This CDR3 contains 14 residues. The germline gives CDR1 SEHNR, CDR2 FQNEAQ (reference sequence). The CDR3 coding sequence is TGTGCCAGCAGCCTGGGAGGTCTTAACTATGGCTACACCTTC. This encodes CASSLGGLNYGYTF.

J is TRBJ1-2 and V is TRBV2; a possible D gene is TRBD1 (5 bases). The CDR3 sequence is 15 residues long. Deletions cut 7 bases from V and 2 bases from J, with 17 bases between. CDR1 is SNHLY, CDR2 FYNNEI, per germline. The chain's CDR3 is CASIRGEGGNYGYTF. The DNA for the CDR3 is TGTGCCAGCATCCGAGGGGAGGGAGGGAACTATGGCTACACCTTC.

This sequence joins TRBV5-1 and TRBJ1-3, with unresolved D. CDR3 size: 15 residues. V was shortened by 0 bases and J by 7 bases, with 14 bases between the two germline ends. Germline CDR1 and CDR2: SGHRS and YFSETQ. Here the CDR3 reads CASSLDRFTRNTIYF. CDR3 nucleotide sequence: TGCGCCAGCAGCTTGGACAGATTTACACGGAACACCATATATTTT. The full variable domain, its missing parts supplied by reference TRBV5-1 and TRBJ1-3, is KAGVTQTPRYLIKTRGQQVTLSCSPISGHRSVSWYQQTPGQGLQFLFEYFSETQRNKGNFPGRFSGRQFSNSRSEMNVSTLELGDSALYLCASSLDRFTRNTIYFGEGSWLTVV.

The chain links TRBV2 to TRBJ2-5; D unresolved. The CDR3 spans 15 residues. V was clipped by 5 bases and J by 2 bases, with 15 bases between them. The germline CDR1 and CDR2 sequences are SNHLY and FYNNEI. The CDR3 protein is CASSTPSAKQETQYF. The CDR3 nucleotides are TGTGCCAGCAGTACACCCAGTGCCAAACAAGAGACCCAGTACTTC. Full variable domain (outside the CDR3, taken from reference TRBV2 and TRBJ2-5): EPEVTQTPSHQVTQMGQEVILRCVPISNHLYFYWYRQILGQKVEFLVSFYNNEISEKSEIFDDQFSVERPDGSNFTLKIRSTKLEDSAMYFCASSTPSAKQETQYFGPGTRLLVL.

This clone has a single count. The chain carries TRBV27 and TRBJ2-7; 14 nucleotides line up with TRBD2. The CDR3 is 16 residues long. Germline CDR1 and CDR2: MNHEY and SMNVEV (reference sequence). V dropped 3 bases and J dropped 7; count of bases not matched to a gene: 8. The CDR3 region is CASSFRRLAGGREQYF. The CDR3 bases are TGTGCCAGCAGTTTTCGTCGACTAGCGGGGGGGCGGGAGCAGTACTTC.

This chain uses TRBV4-1 with TRBJ2-1; 9 bases match TRBD1. Germline V lookup: CDR1 MGHRA, CDR2 YSYEKL. The length of the CDR3 is 16 residues. V trimming: 5 bases; J trimming: 3 bases; junction bases outside the gene matches: 8. CDR3 DNA sequence: TGCGCCAGCAGCGTGATGGACAGGGGTTTCTACAATGAGCAGTTCTTC. Translated, it gives CASSVMDRGFYNEQFF.

The sample holds a few counts of this clone. In DNA form, the CDR3 reads TGTGCCAGCAGCCAACCGCAGGGGGACAATGAGCAGTTCTTC. Translating gives CASSQPQGDNEQFF. The chain employs TRBV4-2 and TRBJ2-1, with 7 bases aligning to TRBD1. This CDR3 comprises 14 residues. Germline assignment: CDR1 LGHNA and CDR2 YNFKEQ. The V and J ends lost 2 bases and 5 bases, in that order; junction bases with no gene match: 3.

V usage is TRBV7-2 and J usage is TRBJ1-2, with D perhaps TRBD1 (5 bases). This CDR3 spans 15 amino acids. V was trimmed by 5 bases and J by 4 bases, leaving 17 bases between them. From germline, CDR1 is SGHTA and CDR2 FQGNSA. CDR3 sequence: CASSTYLGTLYGYTF. DNA for the CDR3: TGTGCCAGCAGCACCTACCTCGGGACTCTCTATGGCTACACCTTC.

This clone was detected only once. The chain links TRBV6-6 to TRBJ2-2; TRBD2 matches at 9 bases. Germline CDR1 reads MNHNY; CDR2 reads SVGAGI (reference sequence). The J segment lost 2 bases and the V segment lost 8 bases, leaving 3 bases of the junction unmatched. The CDR3 consists of 14 residues. The CDR3 is CASEGTSNTGELFF. The CDR3 DNA is TGTGCCAGCGAGGGGACTAGCAACACCGGGGAGCTGTTTTTT.

The CDR3 coding sequence is TGTGCCAGCAGCTTCCGACAGGGTTGGGACACCATATATTTT. Amino acid sequence: CASSFRQGWDTIYF. This chain connects TRBV7-2 to TRBJ1-3; 7 bases fit TRBD1. The germline gives CDR1 SGHTA, CDR2 FQGNSA. The trim removed 3 bases at V and 8 bases at J, leaving 7 bases unmatched. The CDR3 covers 14 residues.

This chain connects TRBV19 to TRBJ1-4, with D hard to call. The CDR3 sequence is 12 residues long. Trimming took off 7 bases at V and 8 bases at J, with 11 bases between the two ends. From germline, CDR1 is LNHDA and CDR2 SQIVND (reference sequence). In nucleotides, the CDR3 is TGTGCCAGTAAACCCGGAGGGGAAAAACTGTTTTTT. This codes for CASKPGGEKLFF. The whole variable domain, remainder taken from reference TRBV19 and TRBJ1-4, is DGGITQSPKYLFRKEGQNVTLSCEQNLNHDAMYWYRQDPGQGLRLIYYSQIVNDFQKGDIAEGYSVSREKKESFPLTVTSAQKNPTAFYLCASKPGGEKLFFGSGTQLSVL.

This chain connects TRBV5-5 to TRBJ2-7; D is possibly TRBD1 (5 bases). CDR3 length: 15 residues. Germline loops: CDR1 SGHKS, CDR2 YYEKEE (reference sequence). Trimming took 0 bases from V and 2 from J, leaving 12 bases between them. The CDR3 bases are TGTGCCAGCAGCTTGGCCATGGGGCCCCCCTACGAGCAGTACTTC. As protein: CASSLAMGPPYEQYF.

The V gene is TRBV9, the J gene TRBJ2-7; 8 bases line up with TRBD2. The CDR3 loop spans 14 amino acids. The J segment lost 3 bases and the V segment lost 4 bases, leaving 6 bases of the junction unmatched. Germline loops: CDR1 SGDLS, CDR2 YYNGEE. The CDR3 is CASSPRLALYEQYF. CDR3 DNA sequence: TGTGCCAGCAGCCCCCGACTAGCGCTCTACGAGCAGTACTTC.